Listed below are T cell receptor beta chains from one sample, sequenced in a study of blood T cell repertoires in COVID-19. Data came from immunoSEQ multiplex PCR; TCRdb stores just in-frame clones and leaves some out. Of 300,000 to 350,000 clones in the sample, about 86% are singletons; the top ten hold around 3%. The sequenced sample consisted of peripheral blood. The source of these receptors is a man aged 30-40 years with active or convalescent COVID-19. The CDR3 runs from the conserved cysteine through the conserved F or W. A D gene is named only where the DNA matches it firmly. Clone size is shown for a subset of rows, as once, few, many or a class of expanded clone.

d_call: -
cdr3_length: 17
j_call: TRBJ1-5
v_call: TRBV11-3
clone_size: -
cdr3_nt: TGTGCCAGCATAGTGGTTTCAGGGCGCAAATGGAATCAGCCCCAGCATTTT
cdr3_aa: CASIVVSGRKWNQPQHF

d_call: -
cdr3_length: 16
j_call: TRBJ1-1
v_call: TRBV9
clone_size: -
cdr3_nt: TGTGCCAGCAGCGTACTGCCTAGCCTGGGGAACACTGAAGCTTTCTTT
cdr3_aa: CASSVLPSLGNTEAFF

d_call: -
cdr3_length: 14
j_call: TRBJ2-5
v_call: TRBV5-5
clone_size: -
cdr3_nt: TGTGCCAGCAGCTTGGTCGGTATTCAAGAGACCCAGTACTTC
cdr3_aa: CASSLVGIQETQYF

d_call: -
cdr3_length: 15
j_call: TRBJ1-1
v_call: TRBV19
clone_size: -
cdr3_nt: TGTGCCAGTAGCAACGCCCGGGGAGTGAACACTGAAGCTTTCTTT
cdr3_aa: CASSNARGVNTEAFF

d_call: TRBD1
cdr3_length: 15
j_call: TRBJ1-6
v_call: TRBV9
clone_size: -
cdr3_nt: TGTGCCAGCAGCGTGCTTCCAGGGGGCCCGGAGCCCCTCCACTTT
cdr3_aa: CASSVLPGGPEPLHF

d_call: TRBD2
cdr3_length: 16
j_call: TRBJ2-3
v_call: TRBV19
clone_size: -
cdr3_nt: TGTGCCAGTAGTATGCGGGGGGGCACTTACACAGATACGCAGTATTTT
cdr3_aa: CASSMRGGTYTDTQYF

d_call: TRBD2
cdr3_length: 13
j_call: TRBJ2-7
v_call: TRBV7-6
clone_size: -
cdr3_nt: TGTGCCAGCAGCTTAAGCGGGAGCTACGAGCAGTACTTC
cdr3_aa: CASSLSGSYEQYF

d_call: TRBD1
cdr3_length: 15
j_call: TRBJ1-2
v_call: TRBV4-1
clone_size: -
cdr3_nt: TGCGCCAGCAGCCAGCCGACAGGGCCCAACTATGGCTACACCTTC
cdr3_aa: CASSQPTGPNYGYTF

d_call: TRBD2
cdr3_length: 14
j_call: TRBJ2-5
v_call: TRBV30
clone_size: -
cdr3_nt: TGTGCCTGGAGTCCGGGACTAGGGAAGGAGACCCAGTACTTC
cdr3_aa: CAWSPGLGKETQYF

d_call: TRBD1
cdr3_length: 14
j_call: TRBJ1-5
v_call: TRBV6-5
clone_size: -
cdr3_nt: TGTGCCAGCAGCCGGGACAGGGTAGGGCAGCCCCAGCATTTT
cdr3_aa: CASSRDRVGQPQHF

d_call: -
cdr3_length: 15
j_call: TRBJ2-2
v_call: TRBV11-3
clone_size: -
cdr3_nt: TGTGCCAGCAGCTTAGGCAGGGGTGTAACCGGGGAGCTGTTTTTT
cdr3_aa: CASSLGRGVTGELFF

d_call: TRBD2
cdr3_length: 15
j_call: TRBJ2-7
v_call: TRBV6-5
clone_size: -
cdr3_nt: TGTGCCAGCCGGGGGGTGGCGGGGGACTCCTACGAGCAGTACTTC
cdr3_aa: CASRGVAGDSYEQYF

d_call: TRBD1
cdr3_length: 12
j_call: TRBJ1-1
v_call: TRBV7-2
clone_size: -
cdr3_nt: TGTGCCAGCACCACAGGGGGTGGGGAAGCTTTCTTT
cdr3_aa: CASTTGGGEAFF

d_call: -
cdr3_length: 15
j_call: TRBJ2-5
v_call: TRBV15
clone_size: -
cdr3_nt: TGTGCCACCAGCAGAGATCTAACAGGTCAAGAGACCCAGTACTTC
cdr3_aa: CATSRDLTGQETQYF

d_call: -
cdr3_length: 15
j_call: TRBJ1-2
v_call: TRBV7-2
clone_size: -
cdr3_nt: TGTGCCAGCAGCTTAGAAGGGCAGGGATTCGGTGGCTACACCTTC
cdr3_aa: CASSLEGQGFGGYTF

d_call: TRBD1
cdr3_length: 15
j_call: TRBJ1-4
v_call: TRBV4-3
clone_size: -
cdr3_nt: TGCGCCAGCAGCCTGGTGGGGACAGGGTATGAAAAACTGTTTTTT
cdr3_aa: CASSLVGTGYEKLFF

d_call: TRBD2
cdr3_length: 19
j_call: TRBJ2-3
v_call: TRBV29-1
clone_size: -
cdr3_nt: TGCAGCGTCATCAAGCCGCGCGGGAGCGTTTTGATGCGCACAGATACGCAGTATTTT
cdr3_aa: CSVIKPRGSVLMRTDTQYF

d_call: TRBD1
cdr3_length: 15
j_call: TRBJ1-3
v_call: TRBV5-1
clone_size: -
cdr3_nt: TGCGCCAGCAGCAAGACAGGGGTCTCTGGAAACACCATATATTTT
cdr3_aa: CASSKTGVSGNTIYF

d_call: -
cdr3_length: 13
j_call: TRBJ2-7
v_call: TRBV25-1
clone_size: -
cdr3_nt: TGTGCCAGCAGCATAGCGGCCTACTACGAGCAGTACTTC
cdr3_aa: CASSIAAYYEQYF

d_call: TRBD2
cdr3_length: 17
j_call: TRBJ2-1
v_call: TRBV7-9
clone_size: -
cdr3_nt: TGTGCCAGCAGCTTCGCCCTACTAGCGGGAGTACGGAATGAGCAGTTCTTC
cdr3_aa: CASSFALLAGVRNEQFF

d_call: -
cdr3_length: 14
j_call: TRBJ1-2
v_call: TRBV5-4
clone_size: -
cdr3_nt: TGTGCCAGCAGCTTCCCCCGGGGAGGGCATGGCTACACCTTC
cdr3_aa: CASSFPRGGHGYTF

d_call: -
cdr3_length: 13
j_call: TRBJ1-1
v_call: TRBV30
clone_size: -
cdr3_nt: TGTGCCTGGGCCTTTGGAGGGAACACTGAAGCTTTCTTT
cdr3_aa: CAWAFGGNTEAFF

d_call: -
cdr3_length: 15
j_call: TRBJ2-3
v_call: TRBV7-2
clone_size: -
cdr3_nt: TGTGCCAGCAGCTTGGAGGGGCGGGGCTCAGATACGCAGTATTTT
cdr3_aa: CASSLEGRGSDTQYF

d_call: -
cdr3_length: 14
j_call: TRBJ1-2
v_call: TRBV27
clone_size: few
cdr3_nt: TGTGCCAGCAGTGGAACAGGGACGAACTATGGCTACACCTTC
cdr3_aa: CASSGTGTNYGYTF

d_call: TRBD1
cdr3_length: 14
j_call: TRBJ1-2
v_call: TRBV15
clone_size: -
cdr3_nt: TGTGCCACCAGCGTCACCCGGGACAGGGGTGGCTACACCTTC
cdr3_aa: CATSVTRDRGGYTF

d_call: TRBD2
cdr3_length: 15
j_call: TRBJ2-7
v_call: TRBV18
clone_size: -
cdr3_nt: TGTGCCAGCTCACCACCCCTAGCGGAACCCTACGAGCAGTACTTC
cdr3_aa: CASSPPLAEPYEQYF

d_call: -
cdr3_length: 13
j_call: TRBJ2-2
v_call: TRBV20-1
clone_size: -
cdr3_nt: TGCAGTGCTAGTGACTTGAACACCGGGGAGCTGTTTTTT
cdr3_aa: CSASDLNTGELFF

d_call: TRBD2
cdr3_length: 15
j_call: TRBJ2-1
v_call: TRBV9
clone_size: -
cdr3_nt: TGTGCCAGCAGCGTAGATGTCGGGGGGGCCAGGGAGCAGTTCTTC
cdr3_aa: CASSVDVGGAREQFF

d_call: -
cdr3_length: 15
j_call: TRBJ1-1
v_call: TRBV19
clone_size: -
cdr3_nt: TGTGCCAGTAGTATATGGGGAGGGATGAACACTGAAGCTTTCTTT
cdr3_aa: CASSIWGGMNTEAFF

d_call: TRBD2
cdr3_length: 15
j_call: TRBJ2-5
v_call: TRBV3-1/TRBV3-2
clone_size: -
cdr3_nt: TGTGCCAGCACCCGCGGCGCGGGGGGGCGGGAGACCCAGTACTTC
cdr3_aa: CASTRGAGGRETQYF

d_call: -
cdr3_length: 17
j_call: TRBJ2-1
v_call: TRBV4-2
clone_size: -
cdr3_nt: TGTGCCAGCAGCCTTTTCCACCGGGACTTGCGTCGCGGTGAGCAGTTCTTC
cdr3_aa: CASSLFHRDLRRGEQFF